This T cell receptor (beta chain) originates from a study of control samples from healthy donors and cancer patients. The germline V and J ends were trimmed by 7 bases and 3 bases, with 13 bases remaining between them. Germline V gene sequence: CDR1 MDHEN, CDR2 SYDVKM. The CDR3 is 13 amino acids. Profiled with immunoSEQ multiplex PCR; TCRdb holds only in-frame clones, not every one. In the table there are about 160,000 clones, 95% to 96% of which are singletons. The sequence derives from a woman aged 25-40 years in good health. J is TRBJ2-7 and V is TRBV28; D possibly uses TRBD1 or TRBD2 (5 bases each). The sequencing sample was made of blood. The CDR3 here is CASMGPRVYEQYF. The CDR3 nucleotides read TGTGCCAGCATGGGACCGCGTGTCTACGAGCAGTACTTC.